A selection of T cell receptor beta chains follows, all from one sample in a study of T cell repertoires in cytomegalovirus infection. Each CDR3 protein is one row after TCRdb ran MiXCR on the reads. This sample carries approximately 320,000 distinct CDR3 sequences, 9.5% of them seen once, and the ten largest clones take over 3.5%. Sequenced material: PBMCs. The receptors shown here come from a human donor in good health (CMV status not recorded). Some clones in this sample may be carry-over from other donors' samples. CDR3s include the opening cysteine and the closing phenylalanine or tryptophan. A D gene is named only where the DNA matches it firmly. The listing skips clone size in some rows; elsewhere it reads once, few, many or a size class.

j_call clone_size v_call d_call cdr3_aa cdr3_nt
TRBJ2-6 few TRBV9 - CASSVGGARTTGANVLTF TGTGCCAGCAGCGTAGGGGGGGCCCGGACTACTGGGGCCAACGTCCTGACTTTC
TRBJ2-3 few TRBV7-2 TRBD1 CASSLSTGGTDTQYF TGTGCCAGCAGCTTATCGACAGGGGGAACAGATACGCAGTATTTT
TRBJ1-5 few TRBV7-2 - CASSGGDLLGPQHF TGTGCCAGCAGCGGGGGTGACCTACTAGGGCCCCAGCATTTT
TRBJ2-1 - TRBV6-6 - CASSRGQPVAYNEQFF TGTGCCAGCAGCCGAGGACAGCCAGTGGCCTACAATGAGCAGTTCTTC
TRBJ1-4 - TRBV2 - CASSESRNEKLFF TGTGCCAGCAGTGAATCCAGAAATGAAAAACTGTTTTTT
TRBJ2-7 few TRBV20-1 TRBD1 CSAKGDSVLYEQYF TGCAGTGCAAAGGGGGACAGCGTACTCTACGAGCAGTACTTC
TRBJ2-7 many TRBV28 - CASSPPGSSYEQYF TGTGCCAGCAGCCCACCGGGAAGCTCCTACGAGCAGTACTTC
TRBJ2-1 - TRBV5-1 TRBD2 CASSFNSGSGDNEQFF TGCGCCAGCAGCTTTAATAGCGGGAGCGGCGACAATGAGCAGTTCTTC
TRBJ2-3 few TRBV20-1 - CSARDRGGFWDKTQYF TGCAGTGCTAGAGATCGAGGCGGGTTCTGGGATAAGACGCAGTATTTT
TRBJ2-1 many TRBV28 TRBD2 CASRMTGRGTPNDNEQFF TGTGCCAGCAGGATGACCGGGCGGGGGACCCCTAATGACAATGAGCAGTTCTTC
TRBJ2-3 many TRBV11-2 - CASSPWAASTDTQYF TGTGCCAGCAGCCCCTGGGCGGCAAGCACAGATACGCAGTATTTT
TRBJ1-5 many TRBV6-1 - CATRETRALPQHF TGTGCCACTCGTGAGACCCGGGCCCTGCCCCAGCATTTT
TRBJ1-2 many TRBV5-1 TRBD1 CASSPRGLQGLDYGYTF TGCGCCAGCAGCCCCAGGGGATTACAGGGGTTAGACTATGGCTACACCTTC
TRBJ2-3 - TRBV7-2 - CASSTRQANQPQYF TGTGCCAGCAGCACAAGACAGGCCAATCAGCCCCAGTATTTT
TRBJ2-3 few TRBV6-2/TRBV6-3 - CASSYARDTQYF TGTGCCAGCAGTTATGCGCGGGATACGCAGTATTTT
TRBJ2-7 few TRBV6-1 - CASSYGQIYEQYF TGTGCCAGCAGTTATGGTCAGATCTACGAGCAGTACTTC
TRBJ2-7 many TRBV7-2 - CASSPQGRTYEQYF TGTGCCAGCAGCCCCCAGGGCAGAACCTACGAGCAGTACTTC
TRBJ1-5 many TRBV7-9 TRBD1 CASSYGTAHQPQHF TGTGCCAGCAGCTATGGGACAGCTCATCAGCCCCAGCATTTT
TRBJ2-4 many TRBV7-2 TRBD1 CASRGQGNNIQYF TGTGCCAGCAGAGGACAGGGTAACAACATTCAGTACTTC
TRBJ2-2 many TRBV7-6 - CASSHRRGPGELFF TGTGCCAGCAGCCACAGACGGGGGCCCGGGGAGCTGTTTTTT
TRBJ2-3 many TRBV6-2/TRBV6-3 - CASSYNLAMDTQYF TGTGCCAGCAGTTACAATCTAGCCATGGATACGCAGTATTTT
TRBJ2-1 many TRBV7-3 - CASSPQTAYNEQFF TGTGCCAGCAGCCCACAGACTGCGTACAATGAGCAGTTCTTC
TRBJ1-2 few TRBV27 TRBD1 CASSLTGTGPYGYTF TGTGCCAGCAGTTTAACCGGGACAGGGCCCTATGGCTACACCTTC
TRBJ2-3 - TRBV20-1 TRBD2 CSARDRASGRTDTQYF TGCAGTGCTAGAGATCGCGCTAGCGGACGCACAGATACGCAGTATTTT
TRBJ2-1 - TRBV7-9 TRBD1 CASSLDKLRQGEGEQFF TGTGCCAGCAGCTTAGACAAGCTAAGACAGGGGGAGGGTGAGCAGTTCTTC
TRBJ1-4 many TRBV11-2 - CASSLHDMVQNEKLFF TGTGCCAGCAGCTTACACGATATGGTGCAGAATGAAAAACTGTTTTTT
TRBJ2-1 - TRBV7-9 - CASSLDSNEQFF TGTGCCAGCAGCTTAGATAGCAATGAGCAGTTCTTC
TRBJ2-2 many TRBV5-1 - CASSQARLNTGELFF TGCGCCAGTTCACAGGCCCGCCTGAACACCGGGGAGCTGTTTTTT
TRBJ1-5 - TRBV19 - CASSPSNNQPQHF TGTGCCAGTAGTCCATCAAACAATCAGCCCCAGCATTTT
TRBJ1-1 few TRBV7-8 - CASSSIGGAEAFF TGTGCCAGCAGCTCCATAGGCGGTGCTGAAGCTTTCTTT
TRBJ2-2 - TRBV19 - CASKWRGNTGELFF TGTGCCAGTAAATGGAGAGGAAACACCGGGGAGCTGTTTTTT
TRBJ1-1 many TRBV6-5 TRBD1 CASSYVRDRPEAFF TGTGCCAGCAGTTACGTACGGGACAGGCCTGAAGCTTTCTTT
TRBJ2-1 many TRBV20-1 TRBD1 CSARDRGRSDNEQFF TGCAGTGCCAGAGACAGGGGTAGAAGTGACAATGAGCAGTTCTTC
TRBJ2-3 many TRBV7-2 - CASTLGGLSTDTQYF TGTGCCAGCACCCTAGGGGGACTGAGCACAGATACGCAGTATTTT
TRBJ2-7 many TRBV7-2 TRBD1 CASSLRDRGQYEQYF TGTGCCAGCAGCTTACGGGACAGGGGGCAGTACGAGCAGTACTTC
TRBJ1-5 - TRBV28 TRBD1 CASTRRQGAHQPQHF TGTGCCAGCACCCGCAGGCAGGGGGCTCATCAGCCCCAGCATTTT
TRBJ1-4 many TRBV6-5 - CASSSSDLVNEKLFF TGTGCCAGCAGTTCGTCGGACTTAGTTAATGAAAAACTGTTTTTT
TRBJ2-1 many TRBV7-2 - CASSPRGERALTLEQFF TGTGCCAGCAGCCCACGAGGGGAGAGGGCTCTTACGCTGGAGCAGTTCTTC
TRBJ2-3 few TRBV28 - CASSRQGMPTDTQYF TGTGCCAGCAGTCGTCAGGGTATGCCCACAGATACGCAGTATTTT
TRBJ2-7 many TRBV28 TRBD2 CASNKGGTSGMFFSYEQYF TGTGCCAGCAACAAAGGGGGGACTAGCGGGATGTTCTTTTCCTACGAGCAGTACTTC
TRBJ2-7 many TRBV6-2/TRBV6-3 - CASRSRVSYEQYF TGTGCCAGCAGATCCAGGGTTTCCTACGAGCAGTACTTC
TRBJ1-5 - TRBV15 - CATSRERRIFSNQPQHF TGTGCCACCAGCAGAGAACGCAGGATTTTTAGCAATCAGCCCCAGCATTTT
TRBJ2-5 few TRBV29-1 - CSVERGQGETQYF TGCAGCGTTGAGAGGGGACAAGGAGAGACCCAGTACTTC
TRBJ2-5 - TRBV25-1 - CASSERHAFQETQYF TGTGCCAGCAGTGAGCGACACGCATTCCAAGAGACCCAGTACTTC
TRBJ2-1 few TRBV7-8 TRBD2 CASSLGASGEQFF TGTGCCAGCAGCTTAGGAGCTAGCGGTGAGCAGTTCTTC
TRBJ2-7 few TRBV4-1 TRBD2 CASSLPTSGKYEQYF TGCGCCAGCAGCCTACCGACTAGCGGGAAATACGAGCAGTACTTC
TRBJ2-4 few TRBV6-6 TRBD2 CASSSQATGGGRAKNIQYF TGTGCCAGCAGTTCCCAGGCTACGGGGGGGGGTAGGGCCAAAAACATTCAGTACTTC
TRBJ2-7 - TRBV6-1 TRBD1 CASSEVGRTVNRGEQYF TGTGCCAGCAGTGAAGTTGGGAGAACGGTCAACAGGGGGGAGCAGTACTTC
TRBJ1-1 few TRBV19 TRBD1 CASSPPPRTGGSSTEAFF TGTGCCAGTAGCCCCCCCCCTAGGACAGGGGGATCATCGACTGAAGCTTTCTTT
TRBJ1-4 many TRBV5-5 TRBD1 CASSFLLTGTGATNEKLFF TGTGCCAGCAGCTTTCTATTAACCGGGACAGGCGCAACTAATGAAAAACTGTTTTTT
TRBJ2-1 - TRBV6-2/TRBV6-3 - CASSYGGANNEQFF TGTGCCAGCAGTTACGGGGGGGCGAACAATGAGCAGTTCTTC
TRBJ2-2 - TRBV6-2/TRBV6-3 - CASSPSKSLGPGELFF TGTGCCAGCAGTCCCTCGAAGAGTTTGGGACCCGGGGAGCTGTTTTTT
TRBJ2-1 - TRBV4-1 - CASSQDRGEQFF TGCGCCAGCAGCCAAGATAGAGGTGAGCAGTTCTTC
TRBJ2-4 many TRBV7-2 - CASSRGGTEKNIQYF TGTGCCAGCAGCCGGGGAGGGACAGAAAAAAACATTCAGTACTTC
TRBJ1-1 many TRBV4-3 - CASSQDLENTEAFF TGCGCCAGCAGCCAAGATCTCGAGAACACTGAAGCTTTCTTT
TRBJ2-3 few TRBV18 TRBD1 CASSPGTGEADTQYF TGTGCCAGCTCCCCCGGGACAGGGGAAGCAGATACGCAGTATTTT
TRBJ1-6 many TRBV20-1 - CSASEGSSYNSPLHF TGCAGTGCTAGTGAGGGCAGCTCCTATAATTCACCCCTCCACTTT
TRBJ2-2 many TRBV7-2 TRBD2 CASSTTSGGAGTGELFF TGTGCCAGCAGCACAACTAGCGGGGGGGCTGGCACCGGGGAGCTGTTTTTT
TRBJ2-7 many TRBV7-2 - CASSLGPSSPEQYF TGTGCCAGCAGCTTAGGCCCCTCATCCCCCGAGCAGTACTTC
TRBJ2-3 many TRBV30 TRBD2 CAWSPGGLATDTQYF TGTGCCTGGAGTCCAGGCGGACTAGCGACAGATACGCAGTATTTT